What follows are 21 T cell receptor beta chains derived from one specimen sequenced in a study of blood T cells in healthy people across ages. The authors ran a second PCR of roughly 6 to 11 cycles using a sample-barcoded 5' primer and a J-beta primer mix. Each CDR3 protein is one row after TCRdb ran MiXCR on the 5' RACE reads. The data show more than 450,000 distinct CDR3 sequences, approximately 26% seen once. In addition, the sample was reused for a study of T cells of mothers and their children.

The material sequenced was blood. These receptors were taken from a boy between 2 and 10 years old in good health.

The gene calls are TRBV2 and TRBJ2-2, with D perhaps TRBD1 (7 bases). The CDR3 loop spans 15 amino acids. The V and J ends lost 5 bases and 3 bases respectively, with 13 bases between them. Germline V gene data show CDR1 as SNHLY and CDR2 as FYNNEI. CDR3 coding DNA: TGTGCCAGCAGTTTGCGGGACAGCCACACCGGGGAGCTGTTTTTT. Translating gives CASSLRDSHTGELFF. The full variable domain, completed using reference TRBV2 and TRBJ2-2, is EPEVTQTPSHQVTQMGQEVILRCVPISNHLYFYWYRQILGQKVEFLVSFYNNEISEKSEIFDDQFSVERPDGSNFTLKIRSTKLEDSAMYFCASSLRDSHTGELFFGEGSRLTVL.

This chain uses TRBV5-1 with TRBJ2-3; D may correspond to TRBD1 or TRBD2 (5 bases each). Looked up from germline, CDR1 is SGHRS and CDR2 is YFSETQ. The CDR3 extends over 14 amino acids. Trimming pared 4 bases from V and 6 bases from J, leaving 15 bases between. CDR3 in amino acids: CASSPGPVTDTQYF. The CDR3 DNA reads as TGCGCCAGCAGCCCGGGACCGGTCACGGATACGCAGTATTTT.

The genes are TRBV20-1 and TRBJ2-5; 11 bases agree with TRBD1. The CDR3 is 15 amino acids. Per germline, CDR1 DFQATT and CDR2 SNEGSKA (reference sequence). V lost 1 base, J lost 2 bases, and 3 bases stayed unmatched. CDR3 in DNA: TGCAGTGCTAGAGCGGACAGGGGGCAACAAGAGACCCAGTACTTC. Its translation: CSARADRGQQETQYF.

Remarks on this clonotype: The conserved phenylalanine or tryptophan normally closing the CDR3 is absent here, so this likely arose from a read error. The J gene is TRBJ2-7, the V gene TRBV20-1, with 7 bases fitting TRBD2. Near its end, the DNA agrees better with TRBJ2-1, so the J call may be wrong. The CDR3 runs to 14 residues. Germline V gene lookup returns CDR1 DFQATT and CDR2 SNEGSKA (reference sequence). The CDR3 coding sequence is TGCAGTGCTAGAGTCCAGACTAGCTCCAATGAGCAGTTCCTC. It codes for CSARVQTSSNEQFL.

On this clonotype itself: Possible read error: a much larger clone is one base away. The CDR3 spells CVSSFGGRIGTDTQYF. In DNA, the CDR3 is TGCGTCAGCAGCTTTGGCGGGCGGATTGGCACAGATACGCAGTATTTT. The chain couples TRBV5-1 to TRBJ2-3; D possibly corresponds to TRBD2 (5 bases). This CDR3 comprises 16 residues. From germline, CDR1 is SGHRS and CDR2 YFSETQ.

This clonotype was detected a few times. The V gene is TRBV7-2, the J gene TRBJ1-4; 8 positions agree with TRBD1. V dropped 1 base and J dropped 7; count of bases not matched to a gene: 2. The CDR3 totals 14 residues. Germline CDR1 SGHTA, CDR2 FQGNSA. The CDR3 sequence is CASSLGTGPEKLFF. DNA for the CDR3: TGTGCCAGCAGCTTAGGGACAGGGCCTGAAAAACTGTTTTTT. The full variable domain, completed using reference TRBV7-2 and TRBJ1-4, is GAGVSQSPSNKVTEKGKDVELRCDPISGHTALYWYRQSLGQGLEFLIYFQGNSAPDKSGLPSDRFSAERTGGSVSTLTIQRTQQEDSAVYLCASSLGTGPEKLFFGSGTQLSVL.

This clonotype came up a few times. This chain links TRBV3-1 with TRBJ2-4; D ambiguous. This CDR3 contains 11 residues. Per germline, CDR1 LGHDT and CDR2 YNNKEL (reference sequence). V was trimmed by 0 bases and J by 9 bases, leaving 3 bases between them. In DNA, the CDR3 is TGTGCCAGCAGCCAAGAACGCATTCAGTACTTC. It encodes CASSQERIQYF.

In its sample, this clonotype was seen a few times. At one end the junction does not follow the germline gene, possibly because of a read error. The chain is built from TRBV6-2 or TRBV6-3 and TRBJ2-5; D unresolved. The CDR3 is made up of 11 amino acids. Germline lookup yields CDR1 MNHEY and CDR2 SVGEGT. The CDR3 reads CASTYSETQYF. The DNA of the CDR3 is TGTGCCAGCACTTACTCTGAGACCCAGTACTTC.

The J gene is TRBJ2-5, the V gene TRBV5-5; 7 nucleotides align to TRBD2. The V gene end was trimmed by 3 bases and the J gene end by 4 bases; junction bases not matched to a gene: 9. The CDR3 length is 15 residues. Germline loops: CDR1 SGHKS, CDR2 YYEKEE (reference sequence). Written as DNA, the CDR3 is TGTGCCAGCAGCTACAAGCAGCGGGAAGCAGAGACCCAGTACTTC. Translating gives CASSYKQREAETQYF.

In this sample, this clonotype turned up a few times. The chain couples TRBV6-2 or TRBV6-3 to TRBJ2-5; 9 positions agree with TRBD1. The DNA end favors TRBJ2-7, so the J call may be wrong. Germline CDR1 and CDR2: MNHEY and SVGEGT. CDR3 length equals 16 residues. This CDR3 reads CASSTSGTGRPYEQYF. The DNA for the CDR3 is TGTGCCAGCAGTACAAGCGGGACAGGGAGGCCCTACGAGCAGTACTTC.

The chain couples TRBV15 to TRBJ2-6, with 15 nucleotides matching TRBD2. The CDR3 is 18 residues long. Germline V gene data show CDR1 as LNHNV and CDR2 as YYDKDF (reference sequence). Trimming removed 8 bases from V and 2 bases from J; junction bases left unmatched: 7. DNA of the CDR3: TGTGCCACCCTTCGGACTAGCGGGAGGGCTCCTGGGGCCAACGTCCTGACTTTC. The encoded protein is CATLRTSGRAPGANVLTF.

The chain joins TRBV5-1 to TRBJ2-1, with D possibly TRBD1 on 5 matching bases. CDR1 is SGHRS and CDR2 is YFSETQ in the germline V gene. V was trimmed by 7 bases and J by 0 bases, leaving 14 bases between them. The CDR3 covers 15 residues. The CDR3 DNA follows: TGCGCCAGCTTCCCCACAGGAAGCTCCTACAATGAGCAGTTCTTC. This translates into CASFPTGSSYNEQFF.

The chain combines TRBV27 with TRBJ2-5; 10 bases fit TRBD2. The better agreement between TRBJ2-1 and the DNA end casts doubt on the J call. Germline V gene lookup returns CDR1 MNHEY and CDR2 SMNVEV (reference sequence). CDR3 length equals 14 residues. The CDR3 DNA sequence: TGTGCCAGCAACAACGGACTAGCGGTAAATGAGCAGTTCTTC. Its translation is CASNNGLAVNEQFF.

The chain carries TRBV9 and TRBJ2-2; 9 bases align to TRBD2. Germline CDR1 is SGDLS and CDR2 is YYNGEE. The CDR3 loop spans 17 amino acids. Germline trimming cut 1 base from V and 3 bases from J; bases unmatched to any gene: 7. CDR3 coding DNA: TGTGCCAGCAGCGTACCGCAGCGGGAGGTCGACACCGGGGAGCTGTTTTTT. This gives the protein CASSVPQREVDTGELFF.

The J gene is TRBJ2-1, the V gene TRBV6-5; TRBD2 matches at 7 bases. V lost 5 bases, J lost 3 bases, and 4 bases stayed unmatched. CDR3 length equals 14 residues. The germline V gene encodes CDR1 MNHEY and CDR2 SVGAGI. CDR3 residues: CASSGDYHYNEQFF. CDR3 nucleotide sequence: TGTGCCAGCAGTGGGGACTACCACTACAATGAGCAGTTCTTC.

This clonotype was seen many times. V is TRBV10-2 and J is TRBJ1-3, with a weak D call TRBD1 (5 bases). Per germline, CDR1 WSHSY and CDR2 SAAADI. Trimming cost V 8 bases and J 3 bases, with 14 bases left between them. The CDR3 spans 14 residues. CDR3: CASQRNRLGNTIYF. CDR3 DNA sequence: TGCGCCAGCCAAAGAAACAGGCTTGGAAACACCATATATTTT.

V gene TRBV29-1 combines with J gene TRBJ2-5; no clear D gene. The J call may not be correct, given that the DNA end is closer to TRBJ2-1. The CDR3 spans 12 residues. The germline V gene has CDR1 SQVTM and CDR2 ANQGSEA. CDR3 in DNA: TGCAGCGACCTGCCCCGGGCAAATGAGCAGTTCTTC. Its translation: CSDLPRANEQFF.

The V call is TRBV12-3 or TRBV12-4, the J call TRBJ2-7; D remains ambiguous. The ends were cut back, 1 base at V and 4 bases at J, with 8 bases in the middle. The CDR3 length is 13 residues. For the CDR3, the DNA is TGTGCCAGCAGTTTAGAGGCACTATACGAGCAGTACTTC. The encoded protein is CASSLEALYEQYF.

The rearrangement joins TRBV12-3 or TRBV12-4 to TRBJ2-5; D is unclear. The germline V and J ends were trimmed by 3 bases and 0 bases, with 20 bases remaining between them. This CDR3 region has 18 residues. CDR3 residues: CASSFGSELLPYQETQYF. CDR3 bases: TGTGCCAGCAGTTTTGGGTCAGAACTACTACCATACCAAGAGACCCAGTACTTC.

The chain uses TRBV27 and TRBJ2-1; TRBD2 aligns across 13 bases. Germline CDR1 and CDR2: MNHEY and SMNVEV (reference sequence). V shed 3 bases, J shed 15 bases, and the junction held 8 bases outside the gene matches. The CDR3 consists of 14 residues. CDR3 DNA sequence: TGTGCCAGCAGTTTGGGACTAGCGGGGTTGCTGTTGTTCTTC. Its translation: CASSLGLAGLLLFF.

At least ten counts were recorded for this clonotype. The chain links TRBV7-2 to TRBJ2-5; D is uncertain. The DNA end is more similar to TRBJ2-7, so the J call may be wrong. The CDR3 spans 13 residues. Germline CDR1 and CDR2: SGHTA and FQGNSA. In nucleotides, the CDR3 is TGTGCCAGCAGCTTACCGGTCAGCTACGAGCAGTACTTC. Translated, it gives CASSLPVSYEQYF.